Following are 7 T cell receptor beta chains from one sample sequenced in a study of siplizumab effects on memory and regulatory T cells. Profiling relied on immunoSEQ multiplex PCR, and the TCRdb table lists in-frame clones only, not all of them. The data contain about 100,000 clones, roughly 92% of them singletons. What was sequenced was Tregs sorted from blood. The source is a human donor in good health.

The rearrangement uses TRBV9 and TRBJ1-1, with D hard to call. The CDR3 runs 13 residues. The V gene's germline CDR1 is SGDLS and CDR2 YYNGEE. V gave up 0 bases and J gave up 5 bases, with 8 bases separating them. The CDR3 protein is CASSVGVRTEAFF. The CDR3 DNA follows: TGTGCCAGCAGCGTAGGGGTTCGGACTGAAGCTTTCTTT.

This chain uses TRBV7-6 with TRBJ2-1; 12 nucleotides line up with TRBD2. There are 19 residues in the CDR3. With 5 bases clipped from V and 5 bases from J, the junction kept 16 bases outside the gene matches. Germline loops: CDR1 SGHVS, CDR2 FNYEAQ. The CDR3: CASSPAPTSGSSEDNEQFF. CDR3 DNA sequence: TGTGCCAGCAGCCCCGCCCCGACTAGCGGGAGTTCGGAAGACAATGAGCAGTTCTTC.

This clone was picked up one time. The chain has TRBV7-3 and TRBJ2-1; D is unresolved. CDR3 size: 14 residues. Between the trimmed V and J ends, which lost 2 bases and 7 bases, there was a span of 12 bases. The V gene's germline CDR1 is SGHTA and CDR2 FQGTGA. The CDR3 region has the DNA TGTGCCAGCAGCTTACGCCTAGGTGGGAATGAGCAGTTCTTC. Amino acid sequence: CASSLRLGGNEQFF.

The V and J genes are TRBV5-6 and TRBJ2-3; 8 bases agree with TRBD2. Germline V CDR1 and CDR2: SGHDT, YYEEEE. The CDR3 has 15 amino acids. V was clipped by 4 bases and J by 7 bases; unmatched bases: 11. DNA for the CDR3: TGTGCCAGCAGCCCCCGGGGAGCGGGAGCTCATACGCAGTATTTT. Translated, it gives CASSPRGAGAHTQYF.

V is TRBV7-3 and J is TRBJ2-7; maybe TRBD1 (5 bases). In germline, CDR1 is SGHTA, CDR2 FQGTGA. V was clipped by 2 bases and J by 3 bases, with 14 bases between them. The length of the CDR3 is 15 residues. CDR3 in amino acids: CASSLGPTARYEQYF. CDR3 in DNA: TGTGCCAGCAGCTTAGGCCCGACAGCCCGCTACGAGCAGTACTTC.

Details on this clone: This sample also contains other DNA sequences that code for the same CDR3. The chain uses TRBV18 and TRBJ1-1, with D unresolved. Germline values: CDR1 KGHSH, CDR2 LQKENI. V was cut by 3 bases and J by 2 bases, with 7 bases left in between. This CDR3 is built from 13 residues. As DNA, the CDR3 is TGTGCCAGCTCACCTTTGGAAAACACTGAAGCTTTCTTT. Residues: CASSPLENTEAFF.

CDR3 in DNA: TGTGCCAGCAGCTTAGCTTGGACTAGCGGGCTTCAAGAGACCCAGTACTTC. It specifies CASSLAWTSGLQETQYF. The chain has TRBV7-9 and TRBJ2-5, with TRBD2 identical over 11 bases. The germline V gene has CDR1 SEHNR and CDR2 FQNEAQ (reference sequence). V trimming: 0 bases; J trimming: 2 bases; junction bases outside the gene matches: 5. The CDR3 has 17 amino acids.